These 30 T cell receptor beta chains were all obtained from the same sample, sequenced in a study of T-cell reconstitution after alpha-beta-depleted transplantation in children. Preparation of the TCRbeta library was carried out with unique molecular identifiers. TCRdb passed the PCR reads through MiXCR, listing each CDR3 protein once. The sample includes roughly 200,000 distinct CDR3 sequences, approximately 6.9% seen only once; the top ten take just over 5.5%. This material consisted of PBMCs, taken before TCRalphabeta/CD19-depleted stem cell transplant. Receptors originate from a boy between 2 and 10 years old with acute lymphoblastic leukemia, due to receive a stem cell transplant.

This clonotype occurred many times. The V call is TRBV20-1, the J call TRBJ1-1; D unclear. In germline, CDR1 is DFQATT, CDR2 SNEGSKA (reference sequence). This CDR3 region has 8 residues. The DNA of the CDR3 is TGCAGGGGTCCTGAAGCTTTCTTT. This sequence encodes CRGPEAFF.

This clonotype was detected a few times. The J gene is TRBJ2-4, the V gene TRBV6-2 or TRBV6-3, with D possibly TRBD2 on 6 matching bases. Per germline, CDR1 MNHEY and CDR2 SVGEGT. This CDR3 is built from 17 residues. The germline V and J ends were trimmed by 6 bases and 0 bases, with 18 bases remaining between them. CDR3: CASSPLGAGQAKNIQYF. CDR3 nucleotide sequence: TGTGCCAGCAGCCCCCTCGGGGCGGGGCAAGCCAAAAACATTCAGTACTTC.

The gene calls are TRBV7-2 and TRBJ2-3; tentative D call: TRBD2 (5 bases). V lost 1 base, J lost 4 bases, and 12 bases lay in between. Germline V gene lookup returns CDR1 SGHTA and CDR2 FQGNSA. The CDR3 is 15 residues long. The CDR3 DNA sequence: TGTGCCAGCAGCTTAGTAGCACTAGGATCAGATACGCAGTATTTT. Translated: CASSLVALGSDTQYF. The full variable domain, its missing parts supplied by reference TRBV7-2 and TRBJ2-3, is GAGVSQSPSNKVTEKGKDVELRCDPISGHTALYWYRQSLGQGLEFLIYFQGNSAPDKSGLPSDRFSAERTGGSVSTLTIQRTQQEDSAVYLCASSLVALGSDTQYFGPGTRLTVL.

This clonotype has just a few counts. The CDR3 here is CASSFPSGVGTDTQYF. The CDR3 DNA reads as TGTGCCAGCAGTTTTCCATCAGGGGTTGGCACAGATACGCAGTATTTT. The chain employs TRBV6-2 or TRBV6-3 and TRBJ2-3; D possibly corresponds to TRBD1 (6 bases). The CDR3 has 16 residues. Per germline, CDR1 MNHEY and CDR2 SVGEGT. V was shortened by 4 bases and J by 1 base, with 15 bases between the two germline ends.

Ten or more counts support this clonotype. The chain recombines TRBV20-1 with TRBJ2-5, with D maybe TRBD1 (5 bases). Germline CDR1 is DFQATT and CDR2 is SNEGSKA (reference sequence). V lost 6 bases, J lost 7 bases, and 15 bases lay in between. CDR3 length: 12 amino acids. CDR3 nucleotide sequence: TGCAGTGCCCTACAGGTCGAGACGACCCAGTACTTC. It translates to CSALQVETTQYF.

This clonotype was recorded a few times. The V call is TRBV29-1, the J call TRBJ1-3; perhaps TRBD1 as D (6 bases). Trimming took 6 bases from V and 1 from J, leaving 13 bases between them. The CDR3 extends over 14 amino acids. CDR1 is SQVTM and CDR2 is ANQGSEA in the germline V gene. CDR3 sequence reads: CSVADRRSGNTIYF. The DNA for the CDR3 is TGCAGCGTGGCTGACAGGAGATCTGGAAACACCATATATTTT. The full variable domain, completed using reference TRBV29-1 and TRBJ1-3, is SAVISQKPSRDICQRGTSLTIQCQVDSQVTMMFWYRQQPGQSLTLIATANQGSEATYESGFVIDKFPISRPNLTFSTLTVSNMSPEDSSIYLCSVADRRSGNTIYFGEGSWLTVV.

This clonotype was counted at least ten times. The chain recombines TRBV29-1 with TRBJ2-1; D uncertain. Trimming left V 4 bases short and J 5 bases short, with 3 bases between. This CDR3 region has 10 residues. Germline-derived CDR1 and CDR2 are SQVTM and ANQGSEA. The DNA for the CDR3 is TGCAGCGTTGCAAACAATGAGCAGTTCTTC. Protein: CSVANNEQFF.

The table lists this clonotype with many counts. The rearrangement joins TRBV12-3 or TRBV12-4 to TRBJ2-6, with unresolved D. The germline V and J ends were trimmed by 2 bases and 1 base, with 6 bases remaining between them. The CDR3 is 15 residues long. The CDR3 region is CASSLRASGANVLTF. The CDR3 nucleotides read TGTGCCAGCAGTTTAAGGGCGTCTGGGGCCAACGTCCTGACTTTC.

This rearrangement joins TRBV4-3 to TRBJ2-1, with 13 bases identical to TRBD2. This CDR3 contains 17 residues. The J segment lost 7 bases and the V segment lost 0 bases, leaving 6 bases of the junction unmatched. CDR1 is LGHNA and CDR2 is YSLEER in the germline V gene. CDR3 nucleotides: TGCGCCAGCAGCCAAGATGCAACTAGCGGGAGGGGAAATGAGCAGTTCTTC. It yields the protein CASSQDATSGRGNEQFF.

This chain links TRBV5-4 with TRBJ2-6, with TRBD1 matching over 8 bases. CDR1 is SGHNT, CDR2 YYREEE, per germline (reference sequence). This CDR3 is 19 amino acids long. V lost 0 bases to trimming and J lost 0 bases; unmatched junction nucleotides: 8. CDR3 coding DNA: TGTGCCAGCAGCTTGGTATGGCAGGGGGCGCCCTCTGGGGCCAACGTCCTGACTTTC. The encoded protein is CASSLVWQGAPSGANVLTF. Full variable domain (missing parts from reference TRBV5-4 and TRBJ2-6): ETGVTQSPTHLIKTRGQQVTLRCSSQSGHNTVSWYQQALGQGPQFIFQYYREEENGRGNFPPRFSGLQFPNYSSELNVNALELDDSALYLCASSLVWQGAPSGANVLTFGAGSRLTVL.

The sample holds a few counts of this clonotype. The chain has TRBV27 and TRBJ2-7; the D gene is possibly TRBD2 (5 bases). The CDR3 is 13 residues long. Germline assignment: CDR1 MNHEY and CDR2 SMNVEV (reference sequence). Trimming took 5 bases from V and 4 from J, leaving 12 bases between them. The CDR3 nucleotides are TGTGCCAGCAGTCCGGGATTCGGATACGAGCAGTACTTC. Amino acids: CASSPGFGYEQYF.

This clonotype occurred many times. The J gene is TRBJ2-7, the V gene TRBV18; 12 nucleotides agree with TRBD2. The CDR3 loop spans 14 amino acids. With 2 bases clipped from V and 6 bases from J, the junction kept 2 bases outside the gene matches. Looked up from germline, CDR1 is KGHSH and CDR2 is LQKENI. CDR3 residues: CASSPGTSGREQYF. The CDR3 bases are TGTGCCAGCTCACCAGGGACTAGCGGGCGCGAGCAGTACTTC. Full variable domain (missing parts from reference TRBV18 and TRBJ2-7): NAGVMQNPRHLVRRRGQEARLRCSPMKGHSHVYWYRQLPEEGLKFMVYLQKENIIDESGMPKERFSAEFPKEGPSILRIQQVVRGDSAAYFCASSPGTSGREQYFGPGTRLTVT.

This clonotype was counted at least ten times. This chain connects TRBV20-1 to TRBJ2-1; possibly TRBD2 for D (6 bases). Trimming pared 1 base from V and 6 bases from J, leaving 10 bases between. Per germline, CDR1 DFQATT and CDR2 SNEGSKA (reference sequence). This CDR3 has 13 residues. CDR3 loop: CSARGQGGNEQFF. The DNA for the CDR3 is TGCAGTGCTAGAGGGCAGGGAGGCAATGAGCAGTTCTTC.

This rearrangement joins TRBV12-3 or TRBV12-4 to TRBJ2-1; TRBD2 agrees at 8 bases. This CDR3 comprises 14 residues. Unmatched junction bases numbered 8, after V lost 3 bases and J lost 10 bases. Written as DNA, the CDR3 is TGTGCCAGCAGTTTTTCGGGGGGGCGCAGGGAGCAGTTCTTC. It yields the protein CASSFSGGRREQFF.

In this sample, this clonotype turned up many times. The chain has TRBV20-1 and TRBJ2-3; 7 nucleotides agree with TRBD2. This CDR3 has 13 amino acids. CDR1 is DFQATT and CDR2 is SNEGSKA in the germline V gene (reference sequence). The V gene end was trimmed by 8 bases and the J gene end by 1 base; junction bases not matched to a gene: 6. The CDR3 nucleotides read TGCAGTCAAGCGGGAAGGGGCACAGATACGCAGTATTTT. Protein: CSQAGRGTDTQYF.

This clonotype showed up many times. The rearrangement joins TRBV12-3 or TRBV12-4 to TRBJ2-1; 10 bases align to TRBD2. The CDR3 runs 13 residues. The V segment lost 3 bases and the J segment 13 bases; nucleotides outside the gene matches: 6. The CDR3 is CASSFQASGRQFF. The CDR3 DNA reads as TGTGCCAGCAGTTTTCAGGCTAGCGGGAGACAGTTCTTC.

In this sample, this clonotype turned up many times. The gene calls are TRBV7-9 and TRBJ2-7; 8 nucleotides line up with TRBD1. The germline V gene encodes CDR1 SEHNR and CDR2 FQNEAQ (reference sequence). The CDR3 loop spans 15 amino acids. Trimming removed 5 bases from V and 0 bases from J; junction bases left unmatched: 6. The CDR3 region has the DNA TGTGCCAGCAGCCGGAGGACAGGGATCTCCTACGAGCAGTACTTC. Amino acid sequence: CASSRRTGISYEQYF.

In DNA form, the CDR3 reads TGCGCCAGCAGCCAACGCCTCGACCAGGTAAATGAGCAGTTCTTC. This translates into CASSQRLDQVNEQFF. V usage is TRBV4-3 and J usage is TRBJ2-1; D ambiguous. The length of the CDR3 is 15 residues. The germline V and J ends were trimmed by 2 bases and 7 bases, with 15 bases remaining between them. Germline V gene lookup returns CDR1 LGHNA and CDR2 YSLEER.

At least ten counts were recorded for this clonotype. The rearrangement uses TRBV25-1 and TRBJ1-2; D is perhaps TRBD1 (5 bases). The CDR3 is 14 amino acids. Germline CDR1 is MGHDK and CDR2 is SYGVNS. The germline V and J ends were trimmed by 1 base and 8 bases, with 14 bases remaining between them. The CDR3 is CASSELVGGGGYTF. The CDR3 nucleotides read TGTGCCAGCAGTGAATTGGTTGGGGGGGGAGGCTACACCTTC.

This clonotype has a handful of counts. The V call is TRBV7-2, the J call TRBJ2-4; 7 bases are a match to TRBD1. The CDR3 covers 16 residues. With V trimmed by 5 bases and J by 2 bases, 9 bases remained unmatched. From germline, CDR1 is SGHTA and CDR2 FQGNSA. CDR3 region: CASSRRQGDSKNIQYF. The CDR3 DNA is TGTGCCAGCAGCAGACGACAGGGTGACTCCAAAAACATTCAGTACTTC. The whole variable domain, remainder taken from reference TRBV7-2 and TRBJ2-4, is GAGVSQSPSNKVTEKGKDVELRCDPISGHTALYWYRQSLGQGLEFLIYFQGNSAPDKSGLPSDRFSAERTGGSVSTLTIQRTQQEDSAVYLCASSRRQGDSKNIQYFGAGTRLSVL.

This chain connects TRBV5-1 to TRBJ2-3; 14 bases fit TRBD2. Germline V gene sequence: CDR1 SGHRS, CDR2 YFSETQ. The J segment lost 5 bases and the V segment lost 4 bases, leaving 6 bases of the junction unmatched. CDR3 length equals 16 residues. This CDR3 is CASSPGTSGSQDTQYF. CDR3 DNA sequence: TGCGCCAGCAGCCCTGGGACTAGCGGGAGCCAAGATACGCAGTATTTT.

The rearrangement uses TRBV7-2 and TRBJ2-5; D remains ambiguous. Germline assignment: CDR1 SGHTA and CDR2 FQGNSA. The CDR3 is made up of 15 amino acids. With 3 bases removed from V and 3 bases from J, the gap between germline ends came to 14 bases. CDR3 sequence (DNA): TGTGCCAGCAGCTTGGGCCGTGCCACGGAAGAGACCCAGTACTTC. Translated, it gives CASSLGRATEETQYF.

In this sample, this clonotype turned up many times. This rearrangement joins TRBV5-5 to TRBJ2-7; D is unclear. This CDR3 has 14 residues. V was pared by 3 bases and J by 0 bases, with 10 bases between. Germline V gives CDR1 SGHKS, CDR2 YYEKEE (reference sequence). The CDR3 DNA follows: TGTGCCAGCAGCTCCCGACTGGCCTCCTACGAGCAGTACTTC. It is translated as CASSSRLASYEQYF. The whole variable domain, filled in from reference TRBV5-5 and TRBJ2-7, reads DAGVTQSPTHLIKTRGQQVTLRCSPISGHKSVSWYQQVLGQGPQFIFQYYEKEERGRGNFPDRFSARQFPNYSSELNVNALLLGDSALYLCASSSRLASYEQYFGPGTRLTVT.

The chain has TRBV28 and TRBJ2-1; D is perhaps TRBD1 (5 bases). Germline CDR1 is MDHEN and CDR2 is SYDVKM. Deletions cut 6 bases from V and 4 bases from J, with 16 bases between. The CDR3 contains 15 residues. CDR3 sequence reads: CASSLFKRQYNEQFF. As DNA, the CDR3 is TGTGCCAGCAGCCTATTCAAAAGACAGTACAATGAGCAGTTCTTC.

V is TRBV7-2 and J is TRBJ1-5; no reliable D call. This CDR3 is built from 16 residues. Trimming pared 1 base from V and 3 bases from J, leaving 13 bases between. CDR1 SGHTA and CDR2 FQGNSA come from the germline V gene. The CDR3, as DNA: TGTGCCAGCAGCTTAGGACAAGTCGGGGACAATCAGCCCCAGCATTTT. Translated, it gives CASSLGQVGDNQPQHF.

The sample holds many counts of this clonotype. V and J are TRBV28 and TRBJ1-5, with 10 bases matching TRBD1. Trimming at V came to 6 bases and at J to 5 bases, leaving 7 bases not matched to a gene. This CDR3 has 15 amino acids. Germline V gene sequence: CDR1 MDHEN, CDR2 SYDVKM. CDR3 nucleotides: TGTGCCAGCAGCGCCGGGACAGGGGAATATCAGCCCCAGCATTTT. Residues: CASSAGTGEYQPQHF.

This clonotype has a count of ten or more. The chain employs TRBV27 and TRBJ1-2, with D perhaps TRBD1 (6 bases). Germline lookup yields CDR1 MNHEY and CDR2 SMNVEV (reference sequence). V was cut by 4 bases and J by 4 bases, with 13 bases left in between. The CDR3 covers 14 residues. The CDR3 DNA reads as TGTGCCAGCAGTTCGCGACAGGTGGGCTATGGCTACACCTTC. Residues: CASSSRQVGYGYTF.

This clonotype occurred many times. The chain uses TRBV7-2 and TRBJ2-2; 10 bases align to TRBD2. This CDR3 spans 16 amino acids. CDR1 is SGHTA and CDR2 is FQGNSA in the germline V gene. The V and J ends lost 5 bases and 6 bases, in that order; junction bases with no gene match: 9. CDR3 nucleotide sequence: TGTGCCAGCAGCCGAGAGGGTAGCGGGGGGCCCGGGGAGCTGTTTTTT. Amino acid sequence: CASSREGSGGPGELFF.

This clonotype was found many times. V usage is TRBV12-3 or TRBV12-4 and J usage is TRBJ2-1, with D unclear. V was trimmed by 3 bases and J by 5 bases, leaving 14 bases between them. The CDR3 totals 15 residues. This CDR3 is CASSLGTHINNEQFF. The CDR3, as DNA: TGTGCCAGCAGTTTGGGTACACACATAAACAATGAGCAGTTCTTC.

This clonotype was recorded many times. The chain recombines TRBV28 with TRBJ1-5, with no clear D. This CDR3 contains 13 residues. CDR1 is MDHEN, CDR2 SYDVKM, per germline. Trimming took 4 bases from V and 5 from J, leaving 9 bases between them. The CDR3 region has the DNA TGTGCCAGCAGTTACGGCACGGATCAGCCCCAGCATTTT. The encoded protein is CASSYGTDQPQHF. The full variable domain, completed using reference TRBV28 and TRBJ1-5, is DVKVTQSSRYLVKRTGEKVFLECVQDMDHENMFWYRQDPGLGLRLIYFSYDVKMKEKGDIPEGYSVSREKKERFSLILESASTNQTSMYLCASSYGTDQPQHFGDGTRLSIL.